The clone carrying this T cell receptor (beta chain) has only a few counts. Antigen: not known. Using its own MiXCR run on the PCR reads, TCRdb lists one record per CDR3 protein. The data show some 91,000 distinct CDR3 sequences, with less than 25% seen just once and under 1% held by the top ten. V trimming: 0 bases; J trimming: 0 bases; junction bases outside the gene matches: 0. Germline V gene lookup returns CDR1 SGDLS and CDR2 YYNGEE. The CDR3 runs 14 residues. This sample stems from a study of molecular identifiers for immune sequencing clone quantification. Study results and limitations: Among effectors, clones above 20 RNA copies held over 98% of molecules; among naive cells, under 1%. Spiked Jurkat TCR RNA equivalent to one cell was reportedly detectable in about a million naive cells. A shared barcode on identical TCR molecules could lead to underestimated sizes for highly expanded clones.

Sequencing was carried out using naive CD8+ T cells from blood, with Jurkat cell RNA spiked in. Sample subset: FACS-sorted CD8+CD4-CCR7+CD45RA+ naive T cells. V gene TRBV9 combines with J gene TRBJ2-7, with 7 bases lining up with TRBD1. The sequence was obtained from a human donor in good health. Some libraries in this study had Jurkat cell RNA spiked in. CDR3 nucleotides: TGTGCCAGCAGCGTAGGGGACAGCTCCTACGAGCAGTACTTC. This gives the protein CASSVGDSSYEQYF. The full variable domain, completed using reference TRBV9 and TRBJ2-7, is DSGVTQTPKHLITATGQRVTLRCSPRSGDLSVYWYQQSLDQGLQFLIQYYNGEERAKGNILERFSAQQFPDLHSELNLSSLELGDSALYFCASSVGDSSYEQYFGPGTRLTVT.